This TCR beta chain was sequenced during a study of blood T cell repertoires in COVID-19. Study-level information: Samples taken during acute and convalescent COVID-19 were collected in the United States, Italy and Spain. Sources were T cells, B-cell-depleted T cells, or PBMCs; the material itself was cDNA or gDNA.

The length of the CDR3 is 13 residues. J lost 5 bases, V lost 5 bases, and 5 bases had no gene match. The germline V gene encodes CDR1 MNHEY and CDR2 SMNVEV (reference sequence). Sequencing was performed with immunoSEQ multiplex PCR; in TCRdb, only in-frame clones are kept and a portion is missing. Of under 250,000 clones in the sample, about 85% are singletons; the top ten hold 3%. The gene calls are TRBV27 and TRBJ2-7; 8 bases line up with TRBD1. The receptor was derived from a man between 18 and 29 years old with active or convalescent COVID-19. Sequencing input: peripheral blood. The CDR3 DNA sequence: TGTGCCAGCAGTATGGGACAGGTCCACGAGCAGTACTTC. Translating gives CASSMGQVHEQYF.